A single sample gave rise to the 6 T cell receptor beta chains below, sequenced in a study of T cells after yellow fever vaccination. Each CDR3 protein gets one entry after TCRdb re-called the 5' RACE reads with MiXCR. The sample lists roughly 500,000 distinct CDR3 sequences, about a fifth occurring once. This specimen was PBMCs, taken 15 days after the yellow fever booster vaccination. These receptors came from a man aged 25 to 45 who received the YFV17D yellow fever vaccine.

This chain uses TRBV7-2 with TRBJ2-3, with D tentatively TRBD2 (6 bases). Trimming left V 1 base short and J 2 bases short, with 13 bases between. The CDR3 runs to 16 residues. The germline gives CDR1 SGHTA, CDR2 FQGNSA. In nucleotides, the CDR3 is TGTGCCAGCAGCTTAGGGCTAGCGCACAACACAGATACGCAGTATTTT. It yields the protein CASSLGLAHNTDTQYF.

The CDR3 DNA is TGTGCCAGCAGTGAAGAGCAACAGGGGGCGCGAGGCTACACCTTC. Translating gives CASSEEQQGARGYTF. The V and J genes are TRBV6-1 and TRBJ1-2; 9 positions agree with TRBD1. This CDR3 has 15 amino acids. Germline V gives CDR1 MNHNS, CDR2 SASEGT. Trimming took 1 base from V and 8 from J; bases not matched to a gene: 8.

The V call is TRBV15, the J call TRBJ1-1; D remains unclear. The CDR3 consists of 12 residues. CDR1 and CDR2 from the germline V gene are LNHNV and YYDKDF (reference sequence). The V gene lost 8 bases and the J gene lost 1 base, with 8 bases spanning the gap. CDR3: CATVGENTEAFF. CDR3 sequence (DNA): TGTGCCACCGTCGGGGAGAACACTGAAGCTTTCTTT.

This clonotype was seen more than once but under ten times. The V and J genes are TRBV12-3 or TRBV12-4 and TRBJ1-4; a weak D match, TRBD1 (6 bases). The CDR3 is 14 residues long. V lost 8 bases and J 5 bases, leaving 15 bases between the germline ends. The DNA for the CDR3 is TGTGCCAGCGCCGAGGGGGGCTGGAATGAAAAACTGTTTTTT. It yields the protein CASAEGGWNEKLFF.

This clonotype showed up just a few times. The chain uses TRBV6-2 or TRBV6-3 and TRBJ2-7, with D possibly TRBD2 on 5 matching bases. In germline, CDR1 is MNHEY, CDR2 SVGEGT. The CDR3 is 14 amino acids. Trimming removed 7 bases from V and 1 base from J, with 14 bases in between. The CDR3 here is CASNSFGGSYEQYF. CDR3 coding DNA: TGTGCCAGCAATAGTTTTGGCGGGTCCTACGAGCAGTACTTC.

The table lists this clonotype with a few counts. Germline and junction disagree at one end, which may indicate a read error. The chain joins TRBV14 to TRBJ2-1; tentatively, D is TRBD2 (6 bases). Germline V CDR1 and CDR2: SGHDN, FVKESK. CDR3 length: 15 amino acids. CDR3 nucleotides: TGTGCCAGCAGCCTATGGAGGGCCTCCAACAATGAGCAGTTCTTC. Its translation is CASSLWRASNNEQFF.